The 20 T cell receptor beta chains presented below share a single source sample, sequenced in a study of response to subunit inactivated influenza vaccine. TCRdb re-called the RT-PCR reads through MiXCR, storing one row per CDR3 protein. The sample shows about 520,000 distinct CDR3 sequences, approximately 7.7% of them seen only once. This specimen consisted of PBMCs from blood, obtained around 25 months after vaccination. Receptors originate from a man aged 50-75 years who received an inactivated influenza vaccine.

This clonotype was observed many times. V gene TRBV18 combines with J gene TRBJ2-5, with 7 bases lining up with TRBD2. This CDR3 has 16 residues. Germline-derived CDR1 and CDR2 are KGHSH and LQKENI. V lost 5 bases, J lost 4 bases, and 13 bases stayed unmatched. The CDR3 loop is CASSEPSGRAPETQYF. The CDR3 DNA is TGTGCCAGCTCAGAGCCTAGCGGAAGAGCTCCAGAGACCCAGTACTTC.

There are many counts of this clonotype. This chain connects TRBV18 to TRBJ1-5; D uncertain. CDR3 length: 13 amino acids. Between the trimmed V and J ends, which lost 8 bases and 0 bases, there was a span of 8 bases. Germline V CDR1 and CDR2: KGHSH, LQKENI. Written as DNA, the CDR3 is TGTGCCAGCAGCCCCTCTAGCAATCAGCCCCAGCATTTT. This sequence encodes CASSPSSNQPQHF.

This clonotype was counted many times. The V and J genes are TRBV25-1 and TRBJ1-6; D call uncertain. Germline V lookup: CDR1 MGHDK, CDR2 SYGVNS. Trimming left V 3 bases short and J 7 bases short, with 10 bases between. The length of the CDR3 is 14 residues. CDR3 region: CASSDAGINSPLHF. As DNA, the CDR3 is TGTGCCAGCAGTGACGCTGGGATCAATTCACCCCTCCACTTT. The whole variable domain, remainder taken from reference TRBV25-1 and TRBJ1-6, is EADIYQTPRYLVIGTGKKITLECSQTMGHDKMYWYQQDPGMELHLIHYSYGVNSTEKGDLSSESTVSRIRTEHFPLTLESARPSHTSQYLCASSDAGINSPLHFGNGTRLTVT.

This clonotype was recorded a few times. The CDR3 nucleotides are TGTGCCTGGTCAGGGAGGCTCACCTACGAGCAGTACTTC. This codes for CAWSGRLTYEQYF. This rearrangement joins TRBV30 to TRBJ2-7; a weak D match, TRBD2 (6 bases). V lost 5 bases and J 2 bases, leaving 13 bases between the germline ends. The CDR3 loop spans 13 amino acids. CDR1 GTSNPN and CDR2 SVGIG come from the germline V gene (reference sequence).

The chain recombines TRBV20-1 with TRBJ1-3; possible D gene TRBD1, 5 bases. This CDR3 region has 17 residues. The V and J ends lost 1 base and 0 bases respectively, with 16 bases between them. Germline assignment: CDR1 DFQATT and CDR2 SNEGSKA (reference sequence). The CDR3 protein is CSARVFGAGPSGNTIYF. In nucleotides, the CDR3 is TGCAGTGCTAGAGTGTTCGGTGCGGGGCCCTCTGGAAACACCATATATTTT.

This clonotype was seen many times. V usage is TRBV5-6 and J usage is TRBJ2-5; tentative D call: TRBD2 (6 bases). The V gene's germline CDR1 is SGHDT and CDR2 YYEEEE. This CDR3 has 13 residues. V was pared by 4 bases and J by 2 bases, with 9 bases between. CDR3 nucleotide sequence: TGTGCCAGCAGCCGGGAGAGACAAGAGACCCAGTACTTC. It specifies CASSRERQETQYF.

This clonotype was detected only a few times. The CDR3 region is CSARVGAETQYF. The CDR3 DNA sequence: TGCAGTGCTAGAGTCGGGGCCGAGACCCAGTACTTC. V is TRBV20-1 and J is TRBJ2-5; either TRBD1 or TRBD2 may supply D (5 bases each). CDR1 is DFQATT and CDR2 is SNEGSKA in the germline V gene (reference sequence). The CDR3 covers 12 residues. Trimming shortened V by 1 base and J by 5 bases, and 8 bases separated the two germline ends.

The chain uses TRBV12-3 or TRBV12-4 and TRBJ1-1, with D possibly matching TRBD1 (6 bases). V was clipped by 5 bases and J by 6 bases, with 10 bases between them. The CDR3 covers 12 residues. The CDR3: CASSLGTPEAFF. For the CDR3, the DNA is TGTGCCAGCAGTCTTGGGACACCTGAAGCTTTCTTT.

The chain combines TRBV5-1 with TRBJ1-1, with 7 positions matching TRBD1. V was clipped by 4 bases and J by 9 bases; unmatched bases: 6. The CDR3 sequence is 12 residues long. Germline-derived CDR1 and CDR2 are SGHRS and YFSETQ. The CDR3 is CASSLGTAKAFF. The CDR3 DNA reads as TGCGCCAGCAGCCTCGGGACAGCTAAAGCTTTCTTT.

This clonotype was found many times. The chain combines TRBV24-1 with TRBJ2-3, with D perhaps matching TRBD2 (5 bases). Trimming stripped 2 bases from V and 0 bases from J, with 8 bases between. This CDR3 has 15 amino acids. Germline V lookup: CDR1 KGHDR, CDR2 SFDVKD. The CDR3 region is CATSDSGFSTDTQYF. The CDR3 nucleotides are TGTGCCACCAGTGATTCGGGATTTAGCACAGATACGCAGTATTTT.

This chain connects TRBV18 to TRBJ2-1; 8 bases are a match to TRBD2. Germline V gene lookup returns CDR1 KGHSH and CDR2 LQKENI. V dropped 3 bases and J dropped 2; count of bases not matched to a gene: 3. The CDR3 is 15 residues long. The CDR3 DNA reads as TGTGCCAGCTCACCCGTAGCGGGGACCTACAATGAGCAGTTCTTC. This encodes CASSPVAGTYNEQFF.

The chain employs TRBV20-1 and TRBJ1-5; the D is unclear. The germline V gene has CDR1 DFQATT and CDR2 SNEGSKA (reference sequence). Trimming cost V 5 bases and J 0 bases, with 11 bases left between them. The CDR3 is 14 amino acids. CDR3 region: CSARIGDSNQPQHF. The CDR3 nucleotides read TGCAGTGCTCGGATCGGCGATAGCAATCAGCCCCAGCATTTT.

The chain employs TRBV28 and TRBJ2-7; D may be TRBD1 (6 bases). Germline-derived CDR1 and CDR2 are MDHEN and SYDVKM. CDR3 length: 12 amino acids. Trimming left V 10 bases short and J 2 bases short, with 12 bases between. CDR3 amino acids: CATCQGTYEQYF. Written as DNA, the CDR3 is TGTGCCACGTGCCAGGGGACCTACGAGCAGTACTTC.

This chain joins TRBV5-1 and TRBJ2-3; perhaps TRBD1 as D (6 bases). CDR1 and CDR2 from the germline V gene are SGHRS and YFSETQ. V was clipped by 3 bases and J by 0 bases, with 11 bases between them. The CDR3 extends over 15 amino acids. The CDR3 bases are TGCGCCAGCAGCTCCGGACAGATTAGCACAGATACGCAGTATTTT. This sequence encodes CASSSGQISTDTQYF.

In the case of this clonotype: One end of the junction varies from germline; a read error may be responsible. The V and J genes are TRBV4-3 and TRBJ1-6; 10 bases fit TRBD1. Germline CDR1 reads LGHNA; CDR2 reads YSLEER. The CDR3 is 14 amino acids. DNA for the CDR3: TGCGCCAGCGGATTGGACAGGGGGGATTCACCCCCCCACTTT. Encoded protein: CASGLDRGDSPPHF.

Ten or more counts support this clonotype. The V gene is TRBV6-1, the J gene TRBJ1-3; D is unresolved. The CDR3 contains 14 residues. V was cut by 10 bases and J by 0 bases, with 13 bases left in between. In germline, CDR1 is MNHNS, CDR2 SASEGT. CDR3 nucleotide sequence: TGTGCCACCCAGGTTTTCAGCTCTGGAAACACCATATATTTT. Protein sequence: CATQVFSSGNTIYF.

The chain is built from TRBV3-1 and TRBJ2-7; tentative D call: TRBD1 (7 bases). Germline-derived CDR1 and CDR2 are LGHDT and YNNKEL (reference sequence). The CDR3 spans 14 residues. Between the trimmed V and J ends, which lost 6 bases and 6 bases, there was a span of 18 bases. CDR3 protein: CASSQGGLVGEQYF. CDR3 nucleotide sequence: TGTGCCAGCAGTCAGGGGGGCCTTGTAGGCGAGCAGTACTTC.

This chain connects TRBV7-2 to TRBJ2-4; D perhaps matches TRBD1 (6 bases). This CDR3 spans 16 amino acids. Germline V CDR1 and CDR2: SGHTA, FQGNSA. V lost 2 bases, J lost 0 bases, and 11 bases lay in between. In DNA form, the CDR3 reads TGTGCCAGCAGCTTACAGGGGCTCTCAGCCAAAAACATTCAGTACTTC. This sequence encodes CASSLQGLSAKNIQYF.

This clonotype has more than one count but fewer than ten. The rearrangement joins TRBV25-1 to TRBJ1-5; D is perhaps TRBD1 (6 bases). V dropped 1 base and J dropped 3 bases, with 7 bases sitting between them. The CDR3 length is 14 residues. Germline V gene lookup returns CDR1 MGHDK and CDR2 SYGVNS. CDR3 DNA: TGTGCCAGCAGTGAATCAGGGGACAATCAGCCCCAGCATTTT. It is translated as CASSESGDNQPQHF.

This clonotype was detected only a few times. This CDR3 is CASSLAWATQETQYF. Here the CDR3 DNA reads TGTGCCAGCAGCTTAGCATGGGCAACCCAAGAGACCCAGTACTTC. The rearrangement joins TRBV7-9 to TRBJ2-5; D is uncertain. CDR1 and CDR2 (germline): SEHNR, FQNEAQ (reference sequence). Trimming removed 0 bases at V and 1 base at J, with 9 bases between. The CDR3 is 15 residues long.